Here is one T cell receptor beta chain with its context. The antigen is undetermined. The source of the sample is a study of CXCR3-negative and CXCR3-positive naive CD8 T cells. The overall study: Each library held about 1.5 +/- 0.3 million TRB reads, 120 million to 150 million in total.

UMI-tagged TRB cDNA libraries were built via 5' RACE. TCRdb re-called the 5' RACE reads, yielding one record per CDR3 amino acid sequence without DNA. Seen in this sample are around 84,000 distinct CDR3 sequences; the ten most common clones hold nearly 0.85%. CDR1 and CDR2 from the germline V gene are SGDLS and YYNGEE. The CDR3 has 15 amino acids. Study results and caveats: Naive cells with CXCR3 showed TRB CDR3s that were more hydrophobic than those in CXCR3-negative naive cells. Diversity ran similarly high across both naive subsets but far lower in memory CD8+ cells. Naive cells that were CXCR3-negative or CXCR3-positive used TRBV-TRBJ genes alike, while memory cells diverged.

The chain joins TRBV9 to TRBJ2-1; TCRdb outputs TRBD1, but without DNA this stays unchecked. The receptor comes from a human donor in good health. Some clones in this sample may be carry-over from other donors' samples. The sequenced sample was naive CXCR3+ CD8+ T cells from blood. The sample's subset: CD45RO-CCR7+CD27+CD95- naive CD8+ T cells expressing CXCR3 (TNR3+). This CDR3 reads CASSRGGGTYNEQFF.